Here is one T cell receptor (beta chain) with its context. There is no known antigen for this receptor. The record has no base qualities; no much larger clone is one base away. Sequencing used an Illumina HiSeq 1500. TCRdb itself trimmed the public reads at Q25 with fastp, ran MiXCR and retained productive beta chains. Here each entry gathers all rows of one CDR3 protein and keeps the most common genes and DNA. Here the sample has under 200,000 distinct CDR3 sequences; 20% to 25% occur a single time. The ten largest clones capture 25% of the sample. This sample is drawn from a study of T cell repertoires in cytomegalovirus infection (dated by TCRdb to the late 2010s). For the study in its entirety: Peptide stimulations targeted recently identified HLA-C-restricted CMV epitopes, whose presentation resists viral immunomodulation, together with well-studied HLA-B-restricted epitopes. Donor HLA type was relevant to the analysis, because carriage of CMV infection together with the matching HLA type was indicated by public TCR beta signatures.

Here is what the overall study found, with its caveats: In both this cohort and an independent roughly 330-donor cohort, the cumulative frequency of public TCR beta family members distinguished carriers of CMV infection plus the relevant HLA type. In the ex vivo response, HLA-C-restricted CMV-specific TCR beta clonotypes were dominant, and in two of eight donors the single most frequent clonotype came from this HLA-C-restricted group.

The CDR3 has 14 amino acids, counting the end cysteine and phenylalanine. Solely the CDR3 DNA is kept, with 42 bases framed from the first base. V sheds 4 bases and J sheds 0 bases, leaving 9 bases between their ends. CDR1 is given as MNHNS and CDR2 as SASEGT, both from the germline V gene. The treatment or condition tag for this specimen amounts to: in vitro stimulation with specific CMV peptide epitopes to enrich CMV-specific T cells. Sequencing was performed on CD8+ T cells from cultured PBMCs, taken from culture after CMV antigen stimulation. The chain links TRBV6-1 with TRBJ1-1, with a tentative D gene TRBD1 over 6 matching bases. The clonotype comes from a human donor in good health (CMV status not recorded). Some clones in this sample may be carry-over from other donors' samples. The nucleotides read TGTGCCAGCAGTGCCGGGACACTGAACACTGAAGCTTTCTTT. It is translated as CASSAGTLNTEAFF.